The source of this T cell receptor (beta chain) is a study of cytomegalovirus exposure and HLA in healthy donors. Whole-study findings and limits: There were around 160 TCR beta chains listed as cytomegalovirus-associated. Donors belonging to an Asian-associated ancestry cluster reportedly showed fewer N-insertions in productive TCRs than the roughly 700-donor mean, according to what a later analysis found. Most of the CMV-associated TCR beta chains (in a later analysis) appeared to be HLA-restricted. Presence/absence analyses rested on an assumption that sequencing depth was roughly uniform across donors.

V lost 2 bases, J lost 7 bases, and 4 bases stayed unmatched. The CDR3 covers 13 residues. Germline CDR1 is LNHNV and CDR2 is YYDKDF (reference sequence). Regarding this clone: What it binds is not known.

PCR primers comprised 60 Vbeta and 13 Jbeta primers. The assay was immunoSEQ multiplex PCR, and TCRdb's table has in-frame clones only and misses some. Among hundreds of thousands of clones listed, 85% to 90% were seen once. The specimen was PBMCs. The sequence was obtained from a young woman in good health and CMV-seronegative. The chain is built from TRBV15 and TRBJ2-5, with TRBD1 identical over 7 bases. The CDR3 DNA is TGTGCCACCAGCAGAACGACAGGGAGGACCCAGTACTTC. Its translation is CATSRTTGRTQYF.